This T cell receptor beta chain stems from a study of PD-1 blockade in classical Hodgkin lymphoma. V was trimmed by 0 bases and J by 4 bases, leaving 15 bases between them. In germline, CDR1 is MGHRA, CDR2 YSYEKL. CDR3 length: 16 residues. On this clone itself: Its target is unknown.

Study-wide results and caveats: Complete responders entered with baseline diversity on par with newly diagnosed patients, the results showed. Reported baseline diversity: healthy donors highest, relapsed/refractory patients lowest. Among the patients, those starting nivolumab under 1 year after ASCT were excluded.

Brentuximab vedotin exposure varied among the patients, all of whom had relapsed after autologous stem cell transplantation. Complete response, partial response or progressive disease was recorded as best response. Measured with immunoSEQ multiplex PCR; TCRdb has only the in-frame clones, and not every one. Counted here are about 40,000 clones, about 71% occurring once; the ten biggest clones make up 3%. The chain is built from TRBV4-1 and TRBJ1-1; the D gene is possibly TRBD1 (6 bases). The clonotype was recovered from a human donor with classical Hodgkin lymphoma. Sequences were derived from peripheral blood mononuclear cells (PBMCs), sampled at baseline. CDR3 in DNA: TGCGCCAGCAGCCAAGAAGAATGGGGGCAAAGCACTGAAGCTTTCTTT. Protein: CASSQEEWGQSTEAFF.